This TCR beta chain was obtained from a study of blood T cell repertoires in COVID-19. Some clones are missing from TCRdb's copy, which holds only in-frame ones; the method was immunoSEQ multiplex PCR. The data show roughly 150,000 clones, approximately 86% seen once. The V and J ends lost 5 bases and 8 bases, in that order; junction bases with no gene match: 5. The CDR3 is made up of 14 amino acids. Germline V gene sequence: CDR1 SGHTA, CDR2 FQGNSA. This clone was picked up one time. The chain combines TRBV7-2 with TRBJ1-4; 10 positions agree with TRBD1. Sequencing was performed on peripheral blood. The clonotype originates from a woman between 65 and 79 years old with acute or convalescent COVID-19. CDR3 sequence (DNA): TGTGCCAGCAGCATGGGACAGGGGAGGGAAAAACTGTTTTTT. Its protein product is CASSMGQGREKLFF.